This note documents a single T cell receptor beta chain sequence. The data were produced by immunoSEQ multiplex PCR, yet TCRdb's version contains in-frame clones alone and is incomplete. The sample lists fewer than 35,000 clones, roughly 71% occurring once. Per germline, CDR1 SGHRS and CDR2 YFSETQ. V dropped 0 bases and J dropped 0 bases, with 4 bases sitting between them. This CDR3 is 15 amino acids long. This entry comes from a study of STAT5B mutations in CD4+ large granular lymphocyte leukemia. Sequenced material: CD4+ T cells from blood buffy coats. The clonotype was recovered from a human donor in good health. This rearrangement joins TRBV5-1 to TRBJ1-6; D remains ambiguous. The CDR3 DNA reads as TGCGCCAGCAGCTTGGAGGGCTCCTATAATTCACCCCTCCACTTT. Amino acid sequence: CASSLEGSYNSPLHF.